A single sample is the source of the 18 T cell receptor beta chains below, sequenced in a study of PD-1 blockade in classical Hodgkin lymphoma. TCRdb's copy holds only in-frame clones and misses some; the assay was immunoSEQ multiplex PCR. The sample shows about 4,200 clones, roughly two thirds of them seen only once. With no exception, relapse followed autologous stem cell transplantation in all patients, and brentuximab vedotin exposure varied. Sequencing was performed on peripheral blood mononuclear cells (PBMCs), taken before the second cycle of nivolumab. Receptors originate from a human donor with classical Hodgkin lymphoma.

A few counts support this clone. CDR3 in DNA: TGTGCCAGCAGCTCCCCTATTTTTAGCACAGATACGCAGTATTTT. This gives the protein CASSSPIFSTDTQYF. The genes are TRBV7-2 and TRBJ2-3; D uncertain. The CDR3 is 15 amino acids. Trimming shortened V by 4 bases and J by 0 bases, and 11 bases separated the two germline ends. Per germline, CDR1 SGHTA and CDR2 FQGNSA.

This clone was recorded a few times. The V gene is TRBV19, the J gene TRBJ2-1, with no clear D. There are 14 residues in the CDR3. Per the germline V gene, CDR1 is LNHDA and CDR2 is SQIVND (reference sequence). The V and J ends lost 5 bases and 4 bases respectively, with 12 bases between them. CDR3 DNA: TGTGCCAGTAGTCCCCACTCGGTATACAATGAGCAGTTCTTC. Translation gives CASSPHSVYNEQFF.

The chain uses TRBV28 and TRBJ2-7, with TRBD2 matching over 7 bases. V shed 7 bases and J 5 bases; nucleotides not matched to a gene: 2. The germline CDR1 and CDR2 sequences are MDHEN and SYDVKM. The CDR3 extends over 11 amino acids. The CDR3 loop is CASTGRNEQYF. The CDR3, as DNA: TGTGCCAGCACCGGGAGGAACGAGCAGTACTTC.

V is TRBV30 and J is TRBJ2-1; no definite D call. Germline V gene lookup returns CDR1 GTSNPN and CDR2 SVGIG (reference sequence). V dropped 0 bases and J dropped 8 bases, with 11 bases sitting between them. There are 13 residues in the CDR3. The CDR3 here is CAWSVLFYDEQFF. Here the CDR3 DNA reads TGTGCCTGGAGTGTACTATTTTATGATGAGCAGTTCTTC.

The chain employs TRBV29-1 and TRBJ2-7; 7 bases are a match to TRBD1. The V gene's germline CDR1 is SQVTM and CDR2 ANQGSEA. The CDR3 length is 13 residues. V was clipped by 7 bases and J by 1 base; unmatched bases: 7. The CDR3 region is CSGAQGESYEQYF. The DNA of the CDR3 is TGCAGCGGTGCTCAGGGGGAGTCCTACGAGCAGTACTTC.

This clone was observed once. The genes are TRBV7-6 and TRBJ2-1; the match to TRBD1 covers 9 bases. The length of the CDR3 is 17 residues. The junction had 15 bases not matched to a gene; V was cut back by 2 bases and J by 10 bases. In germline, CDR1 is SGHVS, CDR2 FNYEAQ. As DNA, the CDR3 is TGTGCCAGCAGCTTAATTAACCTCAACAGGGGGCCAGGAGAGCAGTTCTTC. Its protein is CASSLINLNRGPGEQFF.

The rearrangement links TRBV4-2 to TRBJ1-6, with D maybe TRBD1 (5 bases). The CDR3 consists of 17 residues. The germline V gene encodes CDR1 LGHNA and CDR2 YNFKEQ. Trimming stripped 0 bases from V and 5 bases from J, with 14 bases between. The CDR3 here is CASSQDLSGTHNSPLHF. CDR3 DNA sequence: TGTGCCAGCAGCCAAGACCTTTCAGGGACGCATAATTCACCCCTCCACTTT.

This clone has just a few counts. The V and J genes are TRBV9 and TRBJ2-2, with 8 bases matching TRBD2. The ends lost 3 bases at V and 6 bases at J; junction bases unmatched: 13. In germline, CDR1 is SGDLS, CDR2 YYNGEE. This CDR3 has 17 amino acids. The CDR3 loop is CASSAGGIRPPAGELFF. The CDR3 bases are TGTGCCAGCAGCGCGGGGGGGATCCGACCCCCCGCCGGGGAGCTGTTTTTT.

This clone is medium-sized. V and J are TRBV7-3 and TRBJ1-1; possible D gene TRBD1, 5 bases. V was pared by 5 bases and J by 4 bases, with 14 bases between. The germline V gene has CDR1 SGHTA and CDR2 FQGTGA. CDR3 length: 14 residues. CDR3 sequence: CASSPTGGTTEAFF. The CDR3 region has the DNA TGTGCCAGCAGCCCCACGGGGGGGACCACTGAAGCTTTCTTT.

V and J are TRBV7-2 and TRBJ2-3, with 12 bases that match TRBD2. Losses at the gene ends were 1 base for V and 11 bases for J; bases not matched to a gene: 7. From germline, CDR1 is SGHTA and CDR2 FQGNSA. CDR3 length: 15 amino acids. In nucleotides, the CDR3 is TGTGCCAGCAGCTTAGAAAGGACTAGCGGGACGCAGCAGTATTTT. Translation: CASSLERTSGTQQYF.

V gene TRBV2 combines with J gene TRBJ2-3; 7 positions agree with TRBD1. In germline, CDR1 is SNHLY, CDR2 FYNNEI. CDR3 length equals 15 residues. The ends lost 7 bases at V and 4 bases at J; junction bases unmatched: 11. The CDR3, as DNA: TGTGCCAGCAACAGGGGTGATAGTTCTGCAGATACGCAGTATTTT. Protein: CASNRGDSSADTQYF.

This clone is deemed large. The gene calls are TRBV28 and TRBJ2-3, with D unresolved. The CDR3 sequence is 16 residues long. CDR1 MDHEN and CDR2 SYDVKM come from the germline V gene. The V end was cut by 5 bases, the J end by 0 bases, with 15 bases between. The CDR3 DNA sequence: TGTGCCAGCAGTCAGATATCGAGACTGAGCACAGATACGCAGTATTTT. Translated, it gives CASSQISRLSTDTQYF.

This clone was observed once. The genes are TRBV5-4 and TRBJ2-2, with D unresolved. V lost 7 bases and J lost 0, with 10 bases in between. The germline CDR1 and CDR2 sequences are SGHNT and YYREEE (reference sequence). The CDR3 runs 14 residues. CDR3 in DNA: TGTGCCAGCGCCCGCTTAGCGAACACCGGGGAGCTGTTTTTT. It specifies CASARLANTGELFF.

This sequence joins TRBV6-6 and TRBJ2-7; D is possibly TRBD1 (6 bases). Per the germline V gene, CDR1 is MNHNY and CDR2 is SVGAGI (reference sequence). The CDR3 loop spans 15 amino acids. Trimming removed 6 bases from V and 4 bases from J, with 19 bases in between. DNA for the CDR3: TGTGCCAGCAGCGCTCTTCAGGGGTCAGAATACGAGCAGTACTTC. This translates into CASSALQGSEYEQYF.

The sample holds one count of this clone. This sequence joins TRBV28 and TRBJ2-1, with 7 positions matching TRBD1. The trim removed 1 base at V and 16 bases at J, leaving 10 bases unmatched. The germline CDR1 and CDR2 sequences are MDHEN and SYDVKM. The CDR3 is 13 residues long. The CDR3 coding sequence is TGTGCCAGCAGTTTATCCTCCGACAGGGTGCGATTCTTC. This gives the protein CASSLSSDRVRFF.

This chain connects TRBV28 to TRBJ1-2; a weak D match, TRBD1 (5 bases). The CDR3 runs to 14 residues. V lost 2 bases and J lost 4, with 11 bases in between. Germline-derived CDR1 and CDR2 are MDHEN and SYDVKM. In nucleotides, the CDR3 is TGTGCCAGCAGTTTAAAGGGACGGCTCTATGGCTACACCTTC. Encoded protein: CASSLKGRLYGYTF.

V and J are TRBV7-9 and TRBJ2-2, with D possibly being TRBD2 (6 bases). CDR1 is SEHNR and CDR2 is FQNEAQ in the germline V gene (reference sequence). With 6 bases removed from V and 10 bases from J, the gap between germline ends came to 15 bases. The CDR3 has 13 residues. The CDR3 region has the DNA TGTGCCAGCAGATTTAGCGGAGGACTGGAGCTGTTTTTT. Translating gives CASRFSGGLELFF.

Notes on this clone: Sequence at one end of the junction differs from germline and may be a read error. The chain combines TRBV11-2 with TRBJ2-1; 9 bases are shared with TRBD1. Germline V lookup: CDR1 SGHAT, CDR2 FQNNGV. The CDR3 contains 13 residues. CDR3 DNA: TGTGCCAGCAGCTTAAATGGGCGGGACAGGGCAGTCTTC. Its protein is CASSLNGRDRAVF.